One and the same sample provided the 28 T cell receptor beta chains below, sequenced in a study of patients and donors after allogeneic stem cell transplantation. From the RT-PCR reads, TCRdb called clonotypes with MiXCR, one entry per CDR3 protein. The repertoire holds about 89,000 distinct CDR3 sequences, with roughly 48% as singletons. Sequenced sample: blood, either unsorted or a sorted T cell fraction (not recorded which). Receptors were obtained from a human donor who was either an allogeneic HSCT recipient or a stem cell or donor lymphocyte infusion donor (not recorded which). It is not recorded whose cells these are; they may come from a transplant donor.

This clonotype has a handful of counts. The chain joins TRBV15 to TRBJ1-1; no reliable D call. Germline assignment: CDR1 LNHNV and CDR2 YYDKDF (reference sequence). Trimming removed 0 bases from V and 11 bases from J, with 10 bases in between. There are 12 residues in the CDR3. Written as DNA, the CDR3 is TGTGCCACCAGCAGAGATCGGACTGTGGCTTTCTTT. It codes for CATSRDRTVAFF.

CDR3 protein: CASSQEWVTTEAFF. The CDR3 region has the DNA TGTGCCAGCAGCCAAGAATGGGTAACCACTGAAGCTTTCTTT. This sequence joins TRBV14 and TRBJ1-1; D unclear. With 0 bases removed from V and 4 bases from J, the gap between germline ends came to 9 bases. The CDR3 runs 14 residues. Germline assignment: CDR1 SGHDN and CDR2 FVKESK.

V usage is TRBV29-1 and J usage is TRBJ1-1, with 10 bases matching TRBD1. Germline loops: CDR1 SQVTM, CDR2 ANQGSEA. V trimming: 5 bases; J trimming: 4 bases; junction bases outside the gene matches: 7. The CDR3 is made up of 14 amino acids. In nucleotides, the CDR3 is TGCAGCGTTAGCCCGGGACAGGGGACCACTGAAGCTTTCTTT. Protein: CSVSPGQGTTEAFF.

DNA of the CDR3: TGCAGTGCTAGACGACTGAGTAGCGGGACGGGCACCGGGGAGCTGTTTTTT. Amino acids: CSARRLSSGTGTGELFF. V and J are TRBV20-1 and TRBJ2-2; 8 positions agree with TRBD2. J gave up 4 bases and V 2 bases, and 12 bases lay outside the gene matches. This CDR3 region has 17 residues. Per germline, CDR1 DFQATT and CDR2 SNEGSKA (reference sequence).

V gene TRBV4-3 combines with J gene TRBJ1-2; possible D gene TRBD1, 5 bases. The V and J ends lost 1 base and 8 bases respectively, with 20 bases between them. The CDR3 has 16 residues. The V gene's germline CDR1 is LGHNA and CDR2 YSLEER. Written as DNA, the CDR3 is TGCGCCAGCAGCCAAGGGGTGACAGATCCTTTGGGAGGCTACACCTTC. Encoded protein: CASSQGVTDPLGGYTF.

The rearrangement links TRBV20-1 to TRBJ1-5, with D uncertain. This CDR3 region has 15 residues. Germline assignment: CDR1 DFQATT and CDR2 SNEGSKA (reference sequence). V gave up 0 bases and J gave up 2 bases, with 11 bases separating them. The CDR3 protein is CSARDSGPGNQPQHF. CDR3 nucleotides: TGCAGTGCTAGAGATTCGGGTCCGGGCAATCAGCCCCAGCATTTT.

V is TRBV6-6 and J is TRBJ2-7, with D possibly matching TRBD2 (6 bases). Per the germline V gene, CDR1 is MNHNY and CDR2 is SVGAGI (reference sequence). The CDR3 runs 15 residues. Trimming left V 6 bases short and J 2 bases short, with 17 bases between. CDR3 coding DNA: TGTGCCAGCAGGAAAAAAGGGGACTCTACCTACGAGCAGTACTTC. It specifies CASRKKGDSTYEQYF.

This clonotype has a handful of counts. J is TRBJ1-2 and V is TRBV12-3 or TRBV12-4; D unresolved. The CDR3 length is 14 residues. V was cut by 5 bases and J by 5 bases, with 15 bases left in between. CDR3 coding DNA: TGTGCCAGCAGTACGACCGGGAAGGCATATGGCTACACCTTC. Translating it yields CASSTTGKAYGYTF.

The rearrangement links TRBV20-1 to TRBJ2-1; D perhaps matches TRBD2 (6 bases). Per the germline V gene, CDR1 is DFQATT and CDR2 is SNEGSKA (reference sequence). V lost 3 bases, J lost 0 bases, and 12 bases lay in between. There are 15 residues in the CDR3. The CDR3 nucleotides are TGCAGTGCTAGTCTAGCGTTAAGCTCCTACAATGAGCAGTTCTTC. Translated: CSASLALSSYNEQFF.

This chain joins TRBV27 and TRBJ1-6, with TRBD1 matching 7 bases. This CDR3 is 14 amino acids long. Germline CDR1 is MNHEY and CDR2 is SMNVEV (reference sequence). V trimming: 5 bases; J trimming: 9 bases; junction bases outside the gene matches: 7. CDR3 protein: CASSPDREGSPLHF. CDR3 DNA sequence: TGTGCCAGCAGTCCTGACAGGGAAGGTTCACCCCTCCACTTT.

The chain combines TRBV9 with TRBJ1-5; 7 bases are a match to TRBD1. Germline V lookup: CDR1 SGDLS, CDR2 YYNGEE. The CDR3 runs 15 residues. V shed 4 bases, J shed 6 bases, and the junction held 10 bases outside the gene matches. The CDR3 spells CASSPQGGFGQPQHF. The CDR3 DNA reads as TGTGCCAGCAGCCCTCAGGGGGGGTTTGGTCAGCCCCAGCATTTT.

The chain recombines TRBV29-1 with TRBJ1-2; D gene unclear. The germline V gene encodes CDR1 SQVTM and CDR2 ANQGSEA. The V gene lost 5 bases and the J gene lost 0 bases, with 4 bases spanning the gap. The CDR3 is 11 amino acids. The CDR3 here is CSVLTNYGYTF. The CDR3 region has the DNA TGCAGCGTTTTGACTAACTATGGCTACACCTTC. The full variable domain, rest sourced from reference TRBV29-1 and TRBJ1-2, is SAVISQKPSRDICQRGTSLTIQCQVDSQVTMMFWYRQQPGQSLTLIATANQGSEATYESGFVIDKFPISRPNLTFSTLTVSNMSPEDSSIYLCSVLTNYGYTFGSGTRLTVV.

The table lists this clonotype with a count of one. The chain links TRBV9 to TRBJ2-5, with 9 positions matching TRBD2. V lost 4 bases, J lost 4 bases, and 14 bases stayed unmatched. The CDR3 covers 17 residues. Germline V gene lookup returns CDR1 SGDLS and CDR2 YYNGEE. The CDR3 region is CASSPRWAGGIPETQYF. The CDR3 DNA reads as TGTGCCAGCAGCCCCCGTTGGGCGGGAGGGATCCCAGAGACCCAGTACTTC.

The CDR3 DNA reads TGCAGCGTTGTGGTAGCGGGATGGGAAGAGACCCAGTACTTC. It is translated as CSVVVAGWEETQYF. This sequence joins TRBV29-1 and TRBJ2-5, with TRBD2 matching 8 bases. The CDR3 length is 14 residues. CDR1 and CDR2 from the germline V gene are SQVTM and ANQGSEA. Trimming at V came to 4 bases and at J to 3 bases, leaving 7 bases not matched to a gene. Full variable domain (outside the CDR3, taken from reference TRBV29-1 and TRBJ2-5): SAVISQKPSRDICQRGTSLTIQCQVDSQVTMMFWYRQQPGQSLTLIATANQGSEATYESGFVIDKFPISRPNLTFSTLTVSNMSPEDSSIYLCSVVVAGWEETQYFGPGTRLLVL.

The chain combines TRBV4-2 with TRBJ1-1; D gene unclear. Trimming removed 0 bases from V and 0 bases from J, with 5 bases in between. The CDR3 runs to 14 residues. Germline CDR1 reads LGHNA; CDR2 reads YNFKEQ. CDR3 sequence: CASSQEFLNTEAFF. Written as DNA, the CDR3 is TGTGCCAGCAGCCAAGAGTTCCTGAACACTGAAGCTTTCTTT.

Here the CDR3 DNA reads TGTGCCAGCAGCCGGCAAGATCAGCCCCAGCATTTT. Translation gives CASSRQDQPQHF. This chain links TRBV13 with TRBJ1-5; D gene uncertain. Germline CDR1 PRHDT, CDR2 FYEKMQ (reference sequence). The CDR3 totals 12 residues. Trimming stripped 5 bases from V and 5 bases from J, with 7 bases between.

The chain uses TRBV7-8 and TRBJ2-2; D ambiguous. This CDR3 is 14 amino acids long. Trimming took 6 bases from V and 6 from J, leaving 14 bases between them. Germline V gene sequence: CDR1 SGHVS, CDR2 FQNEAQ. DNA of the CDR3: TGTGCCAGCAGAATAACGTCAAAGGCCGGGGAGCTGTTTTTT. Protein product: CASRITSKAGELFF.

This CDR3 is CASSFPQGVTGELFF. In nucleotides, the CDR3 is TGCGCCAGCAGCTTTCCTCAGGGAGTCACCGGGGAGCTGTTTTTT. This chain uses TRBV5-1 with TRBJ2-2; tentatively, D is TRBD1 or TRBD2 (5 bases each). Trimming removed 2 bases from V and 4 bases from J, with 12 bases in between. From germline, CDR1 is SGHRS and CDR2 YFSETQ. The CDR3 is 15 residues long. The full variable domain, rest sourced from reference TRBV5-1 and TRBJ2-2, is KAGVTQTPRYLIKTRGQQVTLSCSPISGHRSVSWYQQTPGQGLQFLFEYFSETQRNKGNFPGRFSGRQFSNSRSEMNVSTLELGDSALYLCASSFPQGVTGELFFGEGSRLTVL.

The rearrangement joins TRBV10-3 to TRBJ2-5, with TRBD1 identical over 10 bases. CDR1 is ENHRY, CDR2 SYGVKD, per germline. CDR3 size: 14 residues. V shed 4 bases and J 5 bases; nucleotides not matched to a gene: 4. CDR3 residues: CAISVGGQGETQYF. The CDR3 coding sequence is TGTGCCATCAGTGTTGGGGGACAGGGGGAGACCCAGTACTTC.

This clonotype has a handful of counts. The chain is built from TRBV4-3 and TRBJ1-1; D is undetermined. The V and J ends lost 5 bases and 1 base respectively, with 8 bases between them. The CDR3 extends over 13 amino acids. The germline gives CDR1 LGHNA, CDR2 YSLEER. This CDR3 is CASSEIRNTEAFF. The CDR3 DNA sequence: TGCGCCAGCAGCGAGATTCGGAACACTGAAGCTTTCTTT.

The rearrangement links TRBV12-3 or TRBV12-4 to TRBJ2-3; tentative D call: TRBD1 (6 bases). The CDR3 sequence is 15 residues long. Trimming took 6 bases from V and 3 from J, leaving 16 bases between them. CDR3 region: CASSHREKKTDTQYF. The DNA of the CDR3 is TGTGCCAGCAGCCACAGGGAAAAGAAGACAGATACGCAGTATTTT.

V is TRBV19 and J is TRBJ1-1, with a tentative D call TRBD1 (6 bases). The CDR3 spans 11 residues. Germline values: CDR1 LNHDA, CDR2 SQIVND (reference sequence). V dropped 6 bases and J dropped 11 bases, with 13 bases sitting between them. The CDR3 here is CASRTRQGAFF. As DNA, the CDR3 is TGTGCCAGTAGAACGAGGCAGGGGGCTTTCTTT. The full variable domain, its missing parts supplied by reference TRBV19 and TRBJ1-1, is DGGITQSPKYLFRKEGQNVTLSCEQNLNHDAMYWYRQDPGQGLRLIYYSQIVNDFQKGDIAEGYSVSREKKESFPLTVTSAQKNPTAFYLCASRTRQGAFFGQGTRLTVV.

This chain joins TRBV7-6 and TRBJ1-5; 9 bases map to TRBD1. Germline V gives CDR1 SGHVS, CDR2 FNYEAQ. The CDR3 runs 15 residues. V shed 5 bases, J shed 6 bases, and the junction held 8 bases outside the gene matches. CDR3 sequence (DNA): TGTGCCAGCAGCACCGGGACAGGGAAGGGTCAGCCCCAGCATTTT. Encoded protein: CASSTGTGKGQPQHF.

This clonotype came up a few times. The gene calls are TRBV4-2 and TRBJ1-6; 10 bases map to TRBD1. The CDR3 is 15 amino acids. The germline CDR1 and CDR2 sequences are LGHNA and YNFKEQ. Unmatched junction bases numbered 0, after V lost 0 bases and J lost 7 bases. Written as DNA, the CDR3 is TGTGCCAGCAGCCAAGAGGACAGGGGGAATTCACCCCTCCACTTT. Protein sequence: CASSQEDRGNSPLHF.

The rearrangement links TRBV4-3 to TRBJ1-5, with TRBD1 identical over 7 bases. The CDR3 has 15 amino acids. With 0 bases clipped from V and 9 bases from J, the junction kept 8 bases outside the gene matches. In germline, CDR1 is LGHNA, CDR2 YSLEER. The CDR3 DNA reads TGCGCCAGCAGCCAAGATCGACAGGGTCGGCTGCCCCAGCATTTT. Residues: CASSQDRQGRLPQHF.

V and J are TRBV28 and TRBJ2-3, with 12 bases lining up with TRBD2. Germline trimming cut 7 bases from V and 1 base from J; bases unmatched to any gene: 9. The germline CDR1 and CDR2 sequences are MDHEN and SYDVKM. This CDR3 is 17 amino acids long. The CDR3 loop is CASNVPGLAGGTDTQYF. The CDR3 DNA is TGTGCCAGCAACGTTCCGGGACTAGCGGGTGGCACAGATACGCAGTATTTT.

The chain is built from TRBV15 and TRBJ2-3, with a weak D call TRBD1 (6 bases). CDR3 length: 13 amino acids. V was cut by 0 bases and J by 14 bases, with 15 bases left in between. Germline CDR1 reads LNHNV; CDR2 reads YYDKDF (reference sequence). The CDR3 DNA is TGTGCCACCAGCAGAGACGACAGGACTTTGTGGTATTTT. Its protein product is CATSRDDRTLWYF.

This clonotype was detected a few times. This sequence joins TRBV12-3 or TRBV12-4 and TRBJ1-1, with 9 positions matching TRBD1. V gave up 5 bases and J gave up 0 bases; unmatched junction bases: 7. The CDR3 runs 16 residues. The CDR3 region is CASSPDRGSLNTEAFF. In DNA, the CDR3 is TGTGCCAGCAGTCCGGACAGGGGATCCCTGAACACTGAAGCTTTCTTT.